These 30 T cell receptor beta chains were all obtained from the same sample, sequenced in a study of PD-1 blockade in classical Hodgkin lymphoma. Each patient relapsed following autologous stem cell transplantation, and prior brentuximab vedotin exposure differed. Produced via immunoSEQ multiplex PCR; TCRdb's table is partial and in-frame only. This table holds 20,000 to 25,000 clones, 77% found once. Source: peripheral blood mononuclear cells (PBMCs), taken before the second cycle of nivolumab. Receptor source: a human donor with classical Hodgkin lymphoma.

The rearrangement joins TRBV5-1 to TRBJ2-3; D call uncertain. The germline V gene has CDR1 SGHRS and CDR2 YFSETQ. The length of the CDR3 is 13 residues. The V gene lost 2 bases and the J gene lost 1 base, with 5 bases spanning the gap. The CDR3 here is CASSFPRTDTQYF. In DNA form, the CDR3 reads TGCGCCAGCAGCTTCCCCCGCACAGATACGCAGTATTTT.

V and J are TRBV6-5 and TRBJ2-5; D is undetermined. The CDR3 consists of 15 residues. Germline V gene sequence: CDR1 MNHEY, CDR2 SVGAGI. The V end was cut by 2 bases, the J end by 2 bases, with 12 bases between. The CDR3 nucleotides are TGTGCCAGCAGTTACACTGGACCGATTCAAGAGACCCAGTACTTC. It is translated as CASSYTGPIQETQYF.

This clone was detected only a few times. The V and J genes are TRBV4-3 and TRBJ2-2; the D gene is possibly TRBD2 (6 bases). There are 16 residues in the CDR3. Germline lookup yields CDR1 LGHNA and CDR2 YSLEER. With 0 bases removed from V and 7 bases from J, the gap between germline ends came to 15 bases. CDR3 bases: TGCGCCAGCAGCCAAGAGTTAGGAGGAGGGAGCGGGGAGCTGTTTTTT. Protein product: CASSQELGGGSGELFF.

The chain links TRBV9 to TRBJ2-1; D unresolved. The CDR3 extends over 15 amino acids. CDR1 and CDR2 from the germline V gene are SGDLS and YYNGEE. Trimming took off 1 base at V and 5 bases at J, with 13 bases between the two ends. The CDR3 sequence is CASSVRGIPHNEQFF. CDR3 coding DNA: TGTGCCAGCAGCGTACGCGGAATTCCCCACAATGAGCAGTTCTTC.

The chain has TRBV18 and TRBJ1-3; the match to TRBD1 covers 9 bases. The V segment lost 6 bases and the J segment 8 bases; nucleotides outside the gene matches: 8. The CDR3 sequence is 14 residues long. Germline V gene sequence: CDR1 KGHSH, CDR2 LQKENI. CDR3 nucleotide sequence: TGTGCCAGCTCGCTACAGGGGGCAGGGGACACCATATATTTT. Residues: CASSLQGAGDTIYF.

The CDR3 nucleotides are TGTGCCAGCAGCTTAGTGGGACAGATCTATAATTCACCCCTCCACTTT. Translated: CASSLVGQIYNSPLHF. This sequence joins TRBV7-9 and TRBJ1-6, with TRBD1 identical over 7 bases. CDR1 SEHNR and CDR2 FQNEAQ come from the germline V gene (reference sequence). There are 16 residues in the CDR3. After removal of 1 base from V and 3 bases from J, the junction contained 3 bases not matched to a gene.

The chain combines TRBV7-2 with TRBJ2-5; D gene ambiguous. CDR1 and CDR2 from the germline V gene are SGHTA and FQGNSA. Trimming took 3 bases from V and 5 from J, leaving 4 bases between them. This CDR3 comprises 11 residues. CDR3 amino acids: CASSFGETQYF. CDR3 sequence (DNA): TGTGCCAGCAGCTTTGGGGAGACCCAGTACTTC. Full variable domain (rest looked up from reference TRBV7-2 and TRBJ2-5): GAGVSQSPSNKVTEKGKDVELRCDPISGHTALYWYRQSLGQGLEFLIYFQGNSAPDKSGLPSDRFSAERTGGSVSTLTIQRTQQEDSAVYLCASSFGETQYFGPGTRLLVL.

The chain carries TRBV27 and TRBJ1-2; D possibly corresponds to TRBD1 (6 bases). Trimming pared 6 bases from V and 4 bases from J, leaving 15 bases between. Per the germline V gene, CDR1 is MNHEY and CDR2 is SMNVEV (reference sequence). CDR3 length equals 14 residues. Written as DNA, the CDR3 is TGTGCCAGCAGCAGGGGAAGATTTATCTATGGCTACACCTTC. Protein product: CASSRGRFIYGYTF.

CDR3: CASSTLPTGTDTQYF. Written as DNA, the CDR3 is TGTGCCAGCAGCACCCTACCGACAGGGACGGATACGCAGTATTTT. The chain joins TRBV9 to TRBJ2-3; 7 bases line up with TRBD1. V shed 4 bases and J 6 bases; nucleotides not matched to a gene: 11. Germline CDR1 is SGDLS and CDR2 is YYNGEE. The CDR3 has 15 amino acids. The entire variable domain, with the rest obtained from reference TRBV9 and TRBJ2-3, is as follows: DSGVTQTPKHLITATGQRVTLRCSPRSGDLSVYWYQQSLDQGLQFLIQYYNGEERAKGNILERFSAQQFPDLHSELNLSSLELGDSALYFCASSTLPTGTDTQYFGPGTRLTVL.

The chain recombines TRBV27 with TRBJ2-7; weak D call: TRBD2 (6 bases). V was shortened by 6 bases and J by 2 bases, with 17 bases between the two germline ends. CDR1 is MNHEY and CDR2 is SMNVEV in the germline V gene (reference sequence). This CDR3 comprises 15 residues. The CDR3 DNA is TGTGCCAGCAGAGGGACCGGGGGAGAGGCCTACGAGCAGTACTTC. Its protein product is CASRGTGGEAYEQYF.

The V and J genes are TRBV18 and TRBJ1-1; TRBD1 aligns across 8 bases. The CDR3 covers 15 residues. Germline-derived CDR1 and CDR2 are KGHSH and LQKENI. Trimming took 6 bases from V and 0 from J; bases not matched to a gene: 6. CDR3: CASSLGQGLNTEAFF. The CDR3, as DNA: TGTGCCAGCTCCCTCGGACAGGGACTGAACACTGAAGCTTTCTTT.

This clone was counted a few times. The chain recombines TRBV5-1 with TRBJ2-1; 8 positions match TRBD2. The germline CDR1 and CDR2 sequences are SGHRS and YFSETQ. The CDR3 is 14 amino acids. The V segment lost 1 base and the J segment 7 bases; nucleotides outside the gene matches: 4. The CDR3 coding sequence is TGCGCCAGCAGCTTGTTCGGGGGGGTGAATGAGCAGTTCTTC. This translates into CASSLFGGVNEQFF.

The chain employs TRBV13 and TRBJ2-3, with 7 bases fitting TRBD2. The V and J ends lost 3 bases and 1 base, in that order; junction bases with no gene match: 4. The CDR3 has 15 residues. CDR1 is PRHDT and CDR2 is FYEKMQ in the germline V gene (reference sequence). The CDR3 spells CASSLGGSRTDTQYF. The CDR3 DNA sequence: TGTGCCAGCAGCTTGGGGGGGAGCCGCACAGATACGCAGTATTTT.

This rearrangement joins TRBV7-9 to TRBJ1-1; 10 bases agree with TRBD1. The germline V gene has CDR1 SEHNR and CDR2 FQNEAQ (reference sequence). V was clipped by 5 bases and J by 2 bases; unmatched bases: 8. CDR3 length: 16 residues. In nucleotides, the CDR3 is TGTGCCAGCAGCAAGTATCGGGACAGGGGAAACACTGAAGCTTTCTTT. It yields the protein CASSKYRDRGNTEAFF.

The rearrangement links TRBV19 to TRBJ2-3; possible D gene TRBD1, 5 bases. The V gene's germline CDR1 is LNHDA and CDR2 SQIVND (reference sequence). This CDR3 contains 15 residues. V was clipped by 1 base and J by 1 base, with 9 bases between them. CDR3 nucleotides: TGTGCCAGTAGTATAGGGGTGGGGCGCACAGATACGCAGTATTTT. This sequence encodes CASSIGVGRTDTQYF.

The V and J genes are TRBV7-2 and TRBJ2-7, with TRBD2 matching over 15 bases. The V gene's germline CDR1 is SGHTA and CDR2 FQGNSA. V lost 5 bases, J lost 6 bases, and 11 bases stayed unmatched. CDR3 size: 17 residues. The CDR3 here is CASSLKMGLAGGSEQYF. CDR3 sequence (DNA): TGTGCCAGCAGCCTAAAGATGGGACTAGCGGGGGGATCCGAGCAGTACTTC.

The chain carries TRBV6-1 and TRBJ1-6, with TRBD1 identical over 7 bases. V shed 0 bases, J shed 15 bases, and the junction held 5 bases outside the gene matches. Looked up from germline, CDR1 is MNHNS and CDR2 is SASEGT. This CDR3 contains 13 residues. CDR3 amino acids: CASSEAIQGLLHF. In nucleotides, the CDR3 is TGTGCCAGCAGTGAAGCAATACAGGGGCTCCTCCACTTT.

The chain couples TRBV19 to TRBJ1-1, with D hard to call. The V and J ends lost 3 bases and 0 bases respectively, with 5 bases between them. The germline gives CDR1 LNHDA, CDR2 SQIVND (reference sequence). The CDR3 runs 13 residues. The CDR3 loop reads CASSIGVNTEAFF. In nucleotides, the CDR3 is TGTGCCAGTAGTATTGGCGTGAACACTGAAGCTTTCTTT.

The CDR3 bases are TGTGCCAGCAGCAGACAGGGAAGGGAAGGCTACACCTTC. Translating it yields CASSRQGREGYTF. The chain combines TRBV25-1 with TRBJ1-2, with 7 bases matching TRBD1. The CDR3 has 13 amino acids. With 6 bases clipped from V and 8 bases from J, the junction kept 9 bases outside the gene matches. Germline V gene lookup returns CDR1 MGHDK and CDR2 SYGVNS.

The chain is built from TRBV6-6 and TRBJ1-2; D unresolved. Germline V gene sequence: CDR1 MNHNY, CDR2 SVGAGI (reference sequence). The V and J ends lost 7 bases and 8 bases respectively, with 14 bases between them. This CDR3 is 12 amino acids long. CDR3 in amino acids: CASTNSPGGYTF. CDR3 nucleotides: TGTGCCAGCACCAACAGTCCTGGCGGCTACACCTTC.

The chain links TRBV7-2 to TRBJ2-7; D gene unclear. V lost 3 bases and J 3 bases, leaving 9 bases between the germline ends. CDR1 SGHTA and CDR2 FQGNSA come from the germline V gene. The CDR3 length is 13 residues. This CDR3 reads CASSFGQIYEQYF. As DNA, the CDR3 is TGTGCCAGCAGCTTCGGGCAGATCTACGAGCAGTACTTC.

This chain links TRBV5-1 with TRBJ2-6; D is undetermined. This CDR3 region has 14 residues. CDR1 and CDR2 from the germline V gene are SGHRS and YFSETQ. V was shortened by 6 bases and J by 3 bases, with 10 bases between the two germline ends. In DNA, the CDR3 is TGCGCCAGCACGGTTGGGTTTGGGGCCAACGTCCTGACTTTC. It yields the protein CASTVGFGANVLTF.

The DNA for the CDR3 is TGTGCCAGCAAGACGCGGGGCGGGACCGGGGAGCTGTTTTTT. Encoded protein: CASKTRGGTGELFF. This chain connects TRBV6-1 to TRBJ2-2, with D maybe TRBD2 (6 bases). The CDR3 has 14 residues. Germline V CDR1 and CDR2: MNHNS, SASEGT. Trimming took off 7 bases at V and 5 bases at J, with 14 bases between the two ends.

This chain joins TRBV14 and TRBJ2-1; 7 bases fit TRBD2. CDR3 length: 13 residues. Looked up from germline, CDR1 is SGHDN and CDR2 is FVKESK. V shed 8 bases and J 10 bases; nucleotides not matched to a gene: 11. CDR3 residues: CASHIAGGREQFF. The CDR3 DNA reads TGTGCCAGCCATATAGCGGGTGGGCGAGAGCAGTTCTTC.

V usage is TRBV11-2 and J usage is TRBJ2-1, with TRBD2 identical over 7 bases. After removal of 6 bases from V and 5 bases from J, the junction contained 1 base not matched to a gene. Germline CDR1 reads SGHAT; CDR2 reads FQNNGV. The CDR3 sequence is 12 residues long. CDR3 amino acids: CASRGGNNEQFF. The DNA of the CDR3 is TGTGCCAGCAGGGGGGGGAACAATGAGCAGTTCTTC. Full variable domain (rest looked up from reference TRBV11-2 and TRBJ2-1): EAGVAQSPRYKIIEKRQSVAFWCNPISGHATLYWYQQILGQGPKLLIQFQNNGVVDDSQLPKDRFSAERLKGVDSTLKIQPAKLEDSAVYLCASRGGNNEQFFGPGTRLTVL.

The genes are TRBV6-5 and TRBJ1-1; 9 bases map to TRBD1. In germline, CDR1 is MNHEY, CDR2 SVGAGI. This CDR3 region has 12 residues. V lost 7 bases and J lost 7; bases outside the gene matches: 4. The chain's CDR3 is CASINRGLEAFF. CDR3 nucleotides: TGTGCCAGCATCAACAGGGGGCTTGAAGCTTTCTTT.

The rearrangement links TRBV30 to TRBJ1-2, with a tentative D call TRBD1 (6 bases). The CDR3 has 16 amino acids. Germline CDR1 GTSNPN, CDR2 SVGIG (reference sequence). V was pared by 5 bases and J by 5 bases, with 24 bases between. In DNA form, the CDR3 reads TGTGCCTGGCAATCAGGGGCCCCACGGGGCGGGTATGGCTACACCTTC. Translation: CAWQSGAPRGGYGYTF. The variable domain in full, completed from reference TRBV30 and TRBJ1-2, reads SQTIHQWPATLVQPVGSPLSLECTVEGTSNPNLYWYRQAAGRGLQLLFYSVGIGQISSEVPQNLSASRPQDRQFILSSKKLLLSDSGFYLCAWQSGAPRGGYGYTFGSGTRLTVV.

The rearrangement links TRBV27 to TRBJ2-7, with 8 bases that match TRBD1. Trimming at V came to 5 bases and at J to 9 bases, leaving 6 bases not matched to a gene. There are 12 residues in the CDR3. CDR1 is MNHEY and CDR2 is SMNVEV in the germline V gene (reference sequence). The CDR3 DNA follows: TGTGCCAGCAGTCCACAGGGGGTAGGGCAGTACTTC. This encodes CASSPQGVGQYF.

This clone was counted only a few times. This chain joins TRBV7-8 and TRBJ2-1; a weak D match, TRBD1 (6 bases). Trimming cost V 3 bases and J 6 bases, with 9 bases left between them. Germline V lookup: CDR1 SGHVS, CDR2 FQNEAQ. The CDR3 length is 13 residues. DNA for the CDR3: TGTGCCAGCAGCTTGACAGGTCTCAATGAGCAGTTCTTC. It codes for CASSLTGLNEQFF.

The J gene is TRBJ1-2, the V gene TRBV9, with 8 bases aligning to TRBD1. CDR3 length equals 13 residues. Germline loops: CDR1 SGDLS, CDR2 YYNGEE. Germline trimming cut 0 bases from V and 7 bases from J; bases unmatched to any gene: 2. CDR3 in amino acids: CASSVAGGAGYTF. CDR3 DNA: TGTGCCAGCAGCGTAGCAGGGGGCGCTGGCTACACCTTC. The full variable domain, its missing parts supplied by reference TRBV9 and TRBJ1-2, is DSGVTQTPKHLITATGQRVTLRCSPRSGDLSVYWYQQSLDQGLQFLIQYYNGEERAKGNILERFSAQQFPDLHSELNLSSLELGDSALYFCASSVAGGAGYTFGSGTRLTVV.